The clone carrying this TCR beta chain occurred a few times. The antigen is undetermined. Libraries of TCR beta came from quantitative 5'-RACE with molecular barcodes. TCRdb redid the calling of the 5' RACE reads with MiXCR, one entry per CDR3 protein. The repertoire has 500,000 or so distinct CDR3 sequences, about 5% of them found once; the top ten carry under 4.5%. This entry is derived from a study of CD8 T cells in ankylosing spondylitis. Regarding the study as a whole: Clones tied to disease were said to be significantly enriched in matched ankylosing spondylitis synovial fluid. Peripheral blood held disease-linked clones only at relatively low frequency, and these were CD8+. It appeared that ankylosing spondylitis blood was characterized by a TCR beta motif of fewer than ten highly homologous variants. Previous work reported some of these motif variants in the synovial fluid and blood of reactive arthritis.

CDR3 length equals 17 residues. Losses at the gene ends were 5 bases for V and 2 bases for J; bases not matched to a gene: 8. The germline CDR1 and CDR2 sequences are SEHNR and FQNEAQ (reference sequence). The chain carries TRBV7-9 and TRBJ2-6; 8 bases are a match to TRBD1. The sequence came from a male donor with ankylosing spondylitis. Material for sequencing was blood, either unsorted or a sorted T cell fraction (not recorded which). The CDR3, as DNA: TGTGCCAGCAGCACTCACCTACAGGGGGCTGGGGCCAACGTCCTGACTTTC. Translating gives CASSTHLQGAGANVLTF.